This T cell receptor (beta chain) was profiled in a study of control samples from healthy donors and cancer patients. Produced via immunoSEQ multiplex PCR; TCRdb's table is partial and in-frame only. The sample consists of roughly 170,000 clones, approximately 94% of them appearing once. CDR3 length: 16 residues. CDR1 and CDR2 (germline): MGHRA, YSYEKL. V lost 1 base, J lost 4 bases, and 7 bases stayed unmatched. The sequenced sample consisted of blood. The clonotype was recovered from a woman aged 18-29 years in good health. The chain uses TRBV4-1 and TRBJ2-7, with 10 bases fitting TRBD2. CDR3 coding DNA: TGCGCCAGCAGCCAAGTTCTCCTAGCGGGAGTATACGAGCAGTACTTC. Translated: CASSQVLLAGVYEQYF.